This T cell receptor (beta chain) was retrieved from a study of vaccination and CD4 T cells after COVID-19. In the study overall: Convalescent donors totaled six males and four females, including two who were Hispanic. The post-COVID samples were taken a median about 98 days after diagnosis, anywhere from 35 to 161.

This clonotype was counted a few times. Its antigen is unidentified. Sequenced with the Oncomine TCR Beta short-read assay was DNA taken from cultured CD4+ T cells. From CD4+ T cells that had been cultured, genomic DNA was extracted. One entry per CDR3 protein results from TCRdb running MiXCR on the PCR reads. The sample has under 3,500 distinct CDR3 sequences, around 24% seen once; the top ten hold approximately 24%. The CDR3 extends over 13 amino acids. The V end lost 7 bases, the J end lost 5 bases, and 15 bases lay between the germline ends. Looked up from germline, CDR1 is SGHRS and CDR2 is YFSETQ. Treatment of the sample: 10-day PBMC culture with coronavirus spike peptide pools or control peptides (ViraFEST assay).

Sequenced material: CD4+ T cells from blood, cultured in vitro. The chain joins TRBV5-1 to TRBJ1-2, with D tentatively TRBD1 (5 bases). The sequence derives from a human donor who had recovered from COVID-19. The CDR3 loop is CASRTGTDYGYTF. As DNA, the CDR3 is TGCGCCAGCCGTACTGGGACGGATTATGGCTACACCTTC.